This T cell receptor beta chain was profiled in a study of blood T cell repertoires in COVID-19. Study in general: PBMCs, B-cell-depleted T cells, or T cells were the source of the cDNA or gDNA that made up the material.

Per the original methods: Amplifying reference gene primers gave estimates of nucleated cell counts. Sequencing was performed with immunoSEQ multiplex PCR; in TCRdb, only in-frame clones are kept and a portion is missing. V, J and clone size derive from that table, while D and trimming were established from the DNA sequence. The table shows 300,000 or so clones, with roughly 90% occurring only once. This CDR3 spans 14 amino acids. The J segment lost 6 bases and the V segment lost 1 base, leaving 2 bases of the junction unmatched. Germline CDR1 and CDR2: SGHTA and FQGTGA. The sequence derives from a man between 18 and 29 years old who had recovered from COVID-19. The chain couples TRBV7-3 to TRBJ1-1, with 10 bases matching TRBD1. The source material was peripheral blood. The CDR3 loop reads CASSLIGTGAEAFF. For the CDR3, the DNA is TGTGCCAGCAGCTTAATAGGGACAGGGGCTGAAGCTTTCTTT. The whole variable domain, remainder taken from reference TRBV7-3 and TRBJ1-1, is GAGVSQTPSNKVTEKGKYVELRCDPISGHTALYWYRQSLGQGPEFLIYFQGTGAADDSGLPNDRFFAVRPEGSVSTLKIQRTERGDSAVYLCASSLIGTGAEAFFGQGTRLTVV.